The sequence of this T cell receptor beta chain was determined in a study of post-analysis software for immune sequencing data (dated by TCRdb to the mid-2010s). Background on the whole study: The recorded disease courses included relapsing-remitting, secondary progressive and progressive-relapsing multiple sclerosis, and some patients had no subtype annotation. The multiple sclerosis patient repertoires were compared with around ten previously published healthy control repertoires from donors aged about 6 to 26 years. A subset of samples was prepared in parallel using single-end sample barcoding, then pooled and co-amplified after Illumina adapter ligation. Overall study outcomes, separate from this receptor: Several TRBV segments, including TRBV5-6, TRBV5-1 and TRBV20-1, were significantly more frequent in patients than controls. When samples were clustered directly using the F measure, samples prepared in the same batch co-clustered strongly, which prompted a batch-effect correction. Compared with controls, multiple sclerosis patients had significantly lower normalized Chao1 diversity, a finding suggesting substantial peripheral T-cell clonal expansion. The control group was slightly older than the multiple sclerosis patient group.

The germline V gene (reference sequence) yields DFQATT for CDR1 and SNEGSKA for CDR2. V sheds 0 bases and J sheds 2 bases, leaving 11 bases between their ends. The CDR3 covers 14 residues, taking in both the cysteine and the phenylalanine. The entry retains the CDR3 DNA only, 42 bases that are in frame from base 1. Library generation was performed with PCR. Sequencing was performed on an Illumina HiSeq 2500. To reduce PCR and sequencing biases, unique molecular identifiers were incorporated into the TCR beta cDNA libraries. Every 1 to 10 million input T cells yielded roughly 0.5 million cDNA molecules, meaning each molecule approximated one T cell. The patient libraries were prepared and sequenced using the same protocol as the earlier healthy control dataset. Samples belonging to the same batch were prepared together, multiplexed and sequenced on a shared HiSeq lane. As for how the authors treated the data: Raw barcoded reads were processed with MIGEC, discarding single-read molecular identifier groups before consensus assembly and CDR3 extraction. Clonotype tables were post-analysed with VDJtools, and diversity was normalized by down-sampling all datasets to the smallest sample size. To correct batch-related cross-sample contamination, repertoire overlap clustering matched CDR3 amino acid sequences but not nucleotide sequences. TCRdb reworked the public reads: Q25 trimming with fastp, MiXCR clone assembly, productive beta chains retained. Identical CDR3 proteins give one entry, which carries the most common genes and DNA. V and J calls and clone size were set by TCRdb, not the authors. Recorded for this sample are 820,000 or so distinct CDR3 sequences; about 57% of them occurred a single time. Approximately 4.2% of the sample is in the top ten clones.

Of note for this clonotype: Its specific antigen is unknown. Base qualities are missing; no much larger clone stands one base away.

TCR beta repertoires were profiled from peripheral blood of roughly 13 young patients with multiple sclerosis to demonstrate the VDJtools post-analysis software. Multiple sclerosis patients were children and adolescents aged roughly 6 to 16 years. The V and J segments used are TRBV20-1 and TRBJ2-7; a tentative D match to TRBD1 spans 6 bases. The TCR was taken from a girl aged 10-17 years with multiple sclerosis. Specimen: blood. The DNA sequence is TGCAGTGCTAGAGAAATATCAGGGGCCTACGAGCAGTACTTC. Its translation is CSAREISGAYEQYF.